This section outlines one T cell receptor beta chain sequence together with its context. The sample belongs to a study of shared clonotypes between healthy human individuals. CDR3 length equals 15 residues. Germline values: CDR1 MNHNY, CDR2 SVGAGI (reference sequence). Trimming left V 0 bases short and J 2 bases short, with 10 bases between. Deep was the level at which the assay was run. This table comes from immunoSEQ multiplex PCR, and its TCRdb copy is limited to in-frame clones, with some not included. The sample consists of about 490,000 clones, 70% to 85% of them appearing once. V and J are TRBV6-6 and TRBJ2-5, with D possibly TRBD2 on 5 matching bases. Sequenced: PBMCs. The sequence derives from a woman aged 40-49 years in good health. Some clones in this sample may be carry-over from other donors' samples. The CDR3 nucleotides are TGTGCCAGCAGTTACTCGGAGGCAGGACAAGAGACCCAGTACTTC. Protein sequence: CASSYSEAGQETQYF.